Described below is a single T cell receptor (beta chain) sequence and its context. Its antigen remains unidentified. One end of the junction is discordant with germline, which a read error may explain. This specimen comes from a study of tumor and adjacent non-tumor tissue in lung cancer. Across the whole study: Each sample yielded approximately 4 million productive TCRbeta reads on average.

Regarding the study as a whole: Top 100 clones took a larger repertoire share in normal lung. Significantly higher TCR diversity was found in tumor than normal lung.

A modified ARM-PCR protocol with three rounds of nested PCR amplified TCRbeta. MiXCR was run by TCRdb on the multiplex PCR reads, yielding one entry per CDR3 protein. The sample lists about 78,000 distinct CDR3 sequences, 75% to 90% seen once, with less than 15% in the top ten. The template was RNA from unsorted bulk tissue. Germline V gene sequence: CDR1 MDHEN, CDR2 SYDVKM. The CDR3 has 11 residues. The chain joins TRBV28 to TRBJ2-1; D ambiguous. The receptor comes from a woman aged 45-59 years with non-small cell lung cancer. Source material: lung tumor tissue. The CDR3 DNA reads as TGTGCCAGCAGTAACTACTATGACCAGTTCTTC. It translates to CASSNYYDQFF.